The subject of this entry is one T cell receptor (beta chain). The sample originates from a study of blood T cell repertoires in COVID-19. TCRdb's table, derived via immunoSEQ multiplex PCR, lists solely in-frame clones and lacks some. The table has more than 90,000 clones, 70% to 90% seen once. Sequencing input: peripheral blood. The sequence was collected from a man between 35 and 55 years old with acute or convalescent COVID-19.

The CDR3 DNA reads TGTGCCAGCAGCCAGGGGAGCGGGGGCTCTTATCAGTATTTT. Translation gives CASSQGSGGSYQYF. The chain uses TRBV7-2 and TRBJ2-3; 8 bases align to TRBD2. The CDR3 is made up of 14 amino acids. After removal of 5 bases from V and 12 bases from J, the junction contained 13 bases not matched to a gene. Looked up from germline, CDR1 is SGHTA and CDR2 is FQGNSA.